One and the same sample provided the 16 T cell receptor beta chains below, sequenced in a study of blood T cell repertoires in COVID-19. Some clones are missing from TCRdb's copy, which holds only in-frame ones; the method was immunoSEQ multiplex PCR. The top ten hold about 2.5% of the sample, which has roughly 260,000 clones, approximately 89% seen once. The sample taken for sequencing was peripheral blood. The receptors were sampled from a woman aged 50 to 60 with acute or convalescent COVID-19.

The V and J genes are TRBV30 and TRBJ2-3; TRBD2 matches 13 bases. The germline gives CDR1 GTSNPN, CDR2 SVGIG (reference sequence). The CDR3 length is 15 residues. The V gene end was trimmed by 4 bases and the J gene end by 7 bases; junction bases not matched to a gene: 8. This CDR3 reads CAWTWTSGSRYTQYF. CDR3 nucleotide sequence: TGTGCCTGGACCTGGACTAGCGGGAGTCGATATACGCAGTATTTT.

The chain is built from TRBV14 and TRBJ2-7; the match to TRBD1 covers 12 bases. The CDR3 spans 16 residues. The V gene end was trimmed by 1 base and the J gene end by 5 bases; junction bases not matched to a gene: 6. The germline V gene has CDR1 SGHDN and CDR2 FVKESK. The CDR3 DNA reads as TGTGCCAGCAGCCAAGTTGCGGGACAGGGGGCCGACGAGCAGTACTTC. Translating it yields CASSQVAGQGADEQYF.

This sequence joins TRBV18 and TRBJ2-7; 10 bases align to TRBD1. V shed 7 bases and J 1 base; nucleotides not matched to a gene: 7. CDR3 length equals 15 residues. CDR1 and CDR2 from the germline V gene are KGHSH and LQKENI. For the CDR3, the DNA is TGTGCCAGCTTACACGACAGGGGGCTTTCCTACGAGCAGTACTTC. Residues: CASLHDRGLSYEQYF.

This clone was detected a few times. V gene TRBV6-1 combines with J gene TRBJ2-1; D is ambiguous. Trimming stripped 2 bases from V and 7 bases from J, with 9 bases between. The CDR3 spans 13 residues. CDR1 MNHNS and CDR2 SASEGT come from the germline V gene. As DNA, the CDR3 is TGTGCCAGCAGTGAATTCGCTGCGAATGAGCAGTTCTTC. It encodes CASSEFAANEQFF.

The rearrangement links TRBV3-1 (or the pseudogene TRBV3-2) to TRBJ2-7; possibly TRBD1 for D (6 bases). Germline values: CDR1 LGHDT, CDR2 YNNKEL (reference sequence). Trimming took 4 bases from V and 2 from J, leaving 15 bases between them. CDR3 size: 15 residues. The DNA for the CDR3 is TGTGCCAGCAGCCCCCAGACAGGTGACCCCTACGAGCAGTACTTC. Its protein is CASSPQTGDPYEQYF.

The chain employs TRBV6-1 and TRBJ1-6; maybe TRBD1 (6 bases). V was clipped by 5 bases and J by 7 bases, with 12 bases between them. This CDR3 has 14 amino acids. The germline gives CDR1 MNHNS, CDR2 SASEGT. CDR3 in amino acids: CASSYARGNSPLHF. The CDR3 coding sequence is TGTGCCAGCAGTTATGCGAGGGGGAATTCACCCCTCCACTTT.

V usage is TRBV2 and J usage is TRBJ2-5, with a possible D match to TRBD1 (6 bases). Germline V gives CDR1 SNHLY, CDR2 FYNNEI. The CDR3 contains 14 residues. V was cut by 7 bases and J by 0 bases, with 12 bases left in between. The CDR3, as DNA: TGTGCCAGCAAGGCTAGGGGGTACCAAGAGACCCAGTACTTC. Encoded protein: CASKARGYQETQYF.

This chain links TRBV7-2 with TRBJ2-1; 8 bases map to TRBD2. V lost 6 bases, J lost 0 bases, and 7 bases stayed unmatched. In germline, CDR1 is SGHTA, CDR2 FQGNSA. The CDR3 totals 16 residues. CDR3 nucleotide sequence: TGTGCCAGCAGGACAAGCGGGAGCGACTCCTACAATGAGCAGTTCTTC. Translated, it gives CASRTSGSDSYNEQFF. Full variable domain (remainder filled in from reference TRBV7-2 and TRBJ2-1): GAGVSQSPSNKVTEKGKDVELRCDPISGHTALYWYRQSLGQGLEFLIYFQGNSAPDKSGLPSDRFSAERTGGSVSTLTIQRTQQEDSAVYLCASRTSGSDSYNEQFFGPGTRLTVL.

The genes are TRBV2 and TRBJ2-5, with 7 bases fitting TRBD2. CDR1 SNHLY and CDR2 FYNNEI come from the germline V gene. This CDR3 comprises 14 residues. The J segment lost 3 bases and the V segment lost 8 bases, leaving 9 bases of the junction unmatched. The CDR3 nucleotides read TGTGCCAGCTCCGAATCCCTAGCGGAAGAGACCCAGTACTTC. Amino acid sequence: CASSESLAEETQYF.

This clone was counted a single time. This chain uses TRBV28 with TRBJ2-5; D possibly corresponds to TRBD2 (6 bases). The V gene lost 8 bases and the J gene lost 3 bases, with 16 bases spanning the gap. The CDR3 has 14 residues. Germline CDR1 and CDR2: MDHEN and SYDVKM. Written as DNA, the CDR3 is TGTGCCAGCCTCCCCGGAGGGAGTAAAGAGACCCAGTACTTC. Translating it yields CASLPGGSKETQYF.

The chain combines TRBV28 with TRBJ1-6, with TRBD1 as a possible D gene (6 bases). The ends were cut back, 10 bases at V and 8 bases at J, with 12 bases in the middle. Germline V gene lookup returns CDR1 MDHEN and CDR2 SYDVKM. The CDR3 extends over 12 amino acids. The DNA of the CDR3 is TGTGCCACCCAAGGGGGGGATTCACCCCTCCACTTT. This codes for CATQGGDSPLHF. The variable domain in full, completed from reference TRBV28 and TRBJ1-6, reads DVKVTQSSRYLVKRTGEKVFLECVQDMDHENMFWYRQDPGLGLRLIYFSYDVKMKEKGDIPEGYSVSREKKERFSLILESASTNQTSMYLCATQGGDSPLHFGNGTRLTVT.

V gene TRBV6-1 combines with J gene TRBJ1-1; tentative D call: TRBD1 (6 bases). CDR1 MNHNS and CDR2 SASEGT come from the germline V gene. The CDR3 is 16 amino acids. Trimming left V 3 bases short and J 4 bases short, with 18 bases between. DNA for the CDR3: TGTGCCAGCAGTGAGAATCAGGGGAGAATTGTCACTGAAGCTTTCTTT. As protein: CASSENQGRIVTEAFF.

The CDR3 DNA sequence: TGTGCCAGTAGCAGGGTGGGTCAGCCCCAGCATTTT. Amino acids: CASSRVGQPQHF. The gene calls are TRBV19 and TRBJ1-5; possibly TRBD1 for D (5 bases). The CDR3 totals 12 residues. V was cut by 6 bases and J by 6 bases, with 9 bases left in between. Germline assignment: CDR1 LNHDA and CDR2 SQIVND (reference sequence).

This rearrangement joins TRBV11-1 to TRBJ2-7; D might be TRBD1 (6 bases). CDR1 SGHAT and CDR2 FQDESV come from the germline V gene (reference sequence). The CDR3 spans 14 residues. The V and J ends lost 3 bases and 3 bases respectively, with 12 bases between them. The CDR3 sequence is CASSLDRFYYEQYF. DNA for the CDR3: TGTGCCAGCAGCTTGGACAGATTTTACTACGAGCAGTACTTC.

J is TRBJ2-7 and V is TRBV5-8; 7 bases line up with TRBD1. Germline V CDR1 and CDR2: SGHTS, YDEGEE. The J segment lost 1 base and the V segment lost 3 bases, leaving 7 bases of the junction unmatched. CDR3 length: 15 residues. CDR3 nucleotide sequence: TGTGCCAGCAGCTCCTACAGGGGAGCATCCTACGAGCAGTACTTC. This encodes CASSSYRGASYEQYF.

The chain has TRBV10-3 and TRBJ2-3, with D uncertain. Germline lookup yields CDR1 ENHRY and CDR2 SYGVKD. With 2 bases removed from V and 2 bases from J, the gap between germline ends came to 14 bases. This CDR3 has 16 amino acids. The CDR3 here is CAISERVAVTTDTQYF. CDR3 nucleotides: TGTGCCATCAGTGAGAGAGTGGCGGTAACCACAGATACGCAGTATTTT.